These 10 T cell receptor beta chains were sequenced from one sample in a study of blood T cell repertoires in COVID-19 (dated by TCRdb to between 2020 and 2021). The protocol used for the library was the immunoSEQ multiplex PCR assay. In TCRdb, the immuneACCESS table is reduced to in-frame sequences with V and J assigned. These tables do not hold every clone; where another copy was compared, an unresolved V gene accounts for under half, and the others remain unexplained. The sample table lists some 200,000 clones, about 83% of them with a count of one. The top ten clonotypes cover 7.6% of the sample. The sample was peripheral blood. These receptors were taken from a woman between 50 and 59 years old with active or convalescent COVID-19.

The genes are TRBV6-5 and TRBJ1-3; possible D gene TRBD1, 5 bases. CDR1 MNHEY and CDR2 SVGAGI come from the germline V gene. The CDR3 runs to 11 residues. Between the trimmed V and J ends, which lost 8 bases and 8 bases, there was a span of 10 bases. This CDR3 is CASGWGDTIYF. CDR3 coding DNA: TGTGCCAGCGGGTGGGGGGACACCATATATTTT.

The V gene is TRBV29-1, the J gene TRBJ1-1, with TRBD1 as a possible D gene (5 bases). The germline V and J ends were trimmed by 4 bases and 4 bases, with 19 bases remaining between them. This CDR3 is built from 15 residues. Germline-derived CDR1 and CDR2 are SQVTM and ANQGSEA. Here the CDR3 DNA reads TGCAGCGTTGTGGGGGGAGCGAGTCGGATCACTGAAGCTTTCTTT. This encodes CSVVGGASRITEAFF. Full variable domain (outside the CDR3, taken from reference TRBV29-1 and TRBJ1-1): SAVISQKPSRDICQRGTSLTIQCQVDSQVTMMFWYRQQPGQSLTLIATANQGSEATYESGFVIDKFPISRPNLTFSTLTVSNMSPEDSSIYLCSVVGGASRITEAFFGQGTRLTVV.

The chain couples TRBV9 to TRBJ2-1, with D perhaps TRBD1 (7 bases). The CDR3 is made up of 14 amino acids. V was pared by 2 bases and J by 8 bases, with 14 bases between. Germline loops: CDR1 SGDLS, CDR2 YYNGEE. CDR3 nucleotides: TGTGCCAGCAGCGTTCAGGGGGGTAGTGATGAGCAGTTCTTC. Translated, it gives CASSVQGGSDEQFF.

CDR3 coding DNA: TGTGCCAGCAGCTTAGGAGCGGGGAGGCAAGAGACCCAGTACTTC. Its protein is CASSLGAGRQETQYF. This sequence joins TRBV7-6 and TRBJ2-5; 7 bases match TRBD2. The CDR3 runs to 15 residues. After removal of 1 base from V and 2 bases from J, the junction contained 4 bases not matched to a gene. Looked up from germline, CDR1 is SGHVS and CDR2 is FNYEAQ.

CDR3 nucleotide sequence: TGTGCCAGCAGCTTAGTGGCACTGTCTAGCGGGGGATCCACCGGGGAGCTGTTTTTT. Its translation: CASSLVALSSGGSTGELFF. V is TRBV11-2 and J is TRBJ2-2; 10 bases match TRBD2. With 1 base clipped from V and 4 bases from J, the junction kept 12 bases outside the gene matches. This CDR3 has 19 amino acids. Germline loops: CDR1 SGHAT, CDR2 FQNNGV.

V and J are TRBV12-5 and TRBJ2-7; 9 nucleotides align to TRBD1. This CDR3 is 18 amino acids long. V gave up 2 bases and J gave up 0 bases; unmatched junction bases: 11. Per the germline V gene, CDR1 is LGHNT and CDR2 is FRNRAP. The CDR3 DNA is TGTGCTAGTGGTTTGCCACCCATTGGGACAGGGTCCTCCTACGAGCAGTACGTC. Amino acid sequence: CASGLPPIGTGSSYEQYV.

This clone appeared a single time. This chain connects TRBV6-5 to TRBJ1-1; D may be TRBD1 (6 bases). Deletions cut 0 bases from V and 4 bases from J, with 9 bases between. CDR3 length equals 14 residues. In germline, CDR1 is MNHEY, CDR2 SVGAGI. CDR3 residues: CASSYSTGLTEAFF. CDR3 coding DNA: TGTGCCAGCAGTTACTCGACAGGCCTCACTGAAGCTTTCTTT.

The rearrangement joins TRBV28 to TRBJ1-5; D ambiguous. The CDR3 has 12 residues. In germline, CDR1 is MDHEN, CDR2 SYDVKM. V gave up 8 bases and J gave up 5 bases, with 10 bases separating them. The DNA for the CDR3 is TGTGCCAGCCGCCAAGTAGATCAGCCCCAGCATTTT. It translates to CASRQVDQPQHF.

The chain recombines TRBV28 with TRBJ1-6, with D possibly being TRBD1 (5 bases). CDR1 is MDHEN, CDR2 SYDVKM, per germline. The CDR3 contains 14 residues. Trimming took 5 bases from V and 12 from J, leaving 17 bases between them. CDR3 sequence: CASSRTGTGGPLHF. The DNA of the CDR3 is TGTGCCAGCAGTCGAACCGGGACGGGGGGACCCCTCCACTTT.

V gene TRBV5-1 combines with J gene TRBJ2-7, with TRBD2 identical over 7 bases. V lost 3 bases and J lost 0; bases outside the gene matches: 3. CDR3 size: 14 residues. The V gene's germline CDR1 is SGHRS and CDR2 YFSETQ. The CDR3 is CASSWGGSSYEQYF. The CDR3 coding sequence is TGCGCCAGCAGCTGGGGGGGTAGCTCCTACGAGCAGTACTTC.